These 10 T cell receptor beta chains were all obtained from the same sample, sequenced in a study of response to subunit inactivated influenza vaccine. From the RT-PCR reads, TCRdb called clonotypes with MiXCR, one entry per CDR3 protein. The top ten hold roughly a tenth of the sample, which has 800,000 to 1,000,000 distinct CDR3 sequences, 21% seen once. This specimen consisted of PBMCs from blood, obtained roughly 5 days after vaccination. These TCRs come from a man aged 50 to 60 who received an inactivated influenza vaccine.

This chain joins TRBV7-9 and TRBJ2-1, with 11 bases matching TRBD2. This CDR3 comprises 14 residues. J lost 5 bases, V lost 8 bases, and 5 bases had no gene match. From germline, CDR1 is SEHNR and CDR2 FQNEAQ (reference sequence). This CDR3 reads CASREGLADNEQFF. The CDR3 nucleotides are TGTGCCAGCCGGGAGGGACTAGCGGACAATGAGCAGTTCTTC. Complete variable domain (other parts from reference TRBV7-9 and TRBJ2-1): DTGVSQNPRHKITKRGQNVTFRCDPISEHNRLYWYRQTLGQGPEFLTYFQNEAQLEKSRLLSDRFSAERPKGSFSTLEIQRTEQGDSAMYLCASREGLADNEQFFGPGTRLTVL.

V is TRBV18 and J is TRBJ1-2; TRBD1 agrees at 8 bases. Trimming at V came to 6 bases and at J to 5 bases, leaving 8 bases not matched to a gene. This CDR3 has 14 amino acids. CDR1 is KGHSH and CDR2 is LQKENI in the germline V gene. For the CDR3, the DNA is TGTGCCAGCTCTCCAGGGGGCGACGTTTATGGCTACACCTTC. This codes for CASSPGGDVYGYTF.

This chain links TRBV10-3 with TRBJ2-1; 11 bases map to TRBD2. The V segment lost 6 bases and the J segment 6 bases; nucleotides outside the gene matches: 10. This CDR3 is 16 amino acids long. CDR1 and CDR2 (germline): ENHRY, SYGVKD. The CDR3 spells CAIRGGPSGGSNEQFF. The CDR3 DNA reads as TGTGCCATCAGAGGGGGTCCTAGCGGGGGGTCCAATGAGCAGTTCTTC.

A few counts support this clonotype. V usage is TRBV29-1 and J usage is TRBJ1-5; D not resolved. Germline V gene sequence: CDR1 SQVTM, CDR2 ANQGSEA. Trimming took off 4 bases at V and 2 bases at J, with 9 bases between the two ends. The CDR3 sequence is 13 residues long. The CDR3 DNA sequence: TGCAGCGTTGCTAGCAACCGCAATCAGCCCCAGCATTTT. Amino acids: CSVASNRNQPQHF.

Only a few counts were recorded for this clonotype. The chain carries TRBV9 and TRBJ1-2; possibly TRBD1 for D (5 bases). The CDR3 contains 14 residues. Trimming shortened V by 3 bases and J by 1 base, and 10 bases separated the two germline ends. Germline V gene data show CDR1 as SGDLS and CDR2 as YYNGEE. CDR3 loop: CASSAGGGNYGYTF. In DNA, the CDR3 is TGTGCCAGCAGCGCCGGGGGGGGTAACTATGGCTACACCTTC.

J is TRBJ1-6 and V is TRBV29-1; D possibly corresponds to TRBD1 (5 bases). CDR1 is SQVTM and CDR2 is ANQGSEA in the germline V gene. The CDR3 has 14 residues. V was shortened by 6 bases and J by 7 bases, with 16 bases between the two germline ends. Here the CDR3 reads CSVLTGTENSPLHF. For the CDR3, the DNA is TGCAGCGTCCTGACCGGGACGGAGAATTCACCCCTCCACTTT. Based on the CDR3 plus reference TRBV29-1 and TRBJ1-6, the full variable domain is SAVISQKPSRDICQRGTSLTIQCQVDSQVTMMFWYRQQPGQSLTLIATANQGSEATYESGFVIDKFPISRPNLTFSTLTVSNMSPEDSSIYLCSVLTGTENSPLHFGNGTRLTVT.

The rearrangement joins TRBV7-2 to TRBJ2-1; no clear D. The germline gives CDR1 SGHTA, CDR2 FQGNSA. The V end lost 2 bases, the J end lost 9 bases, and 17 bases lay between the germline ends. CDR3 length: 15 amino acids. In DNA, the CDR3 is TGTGCCAGCAGCTTAATGGGTACTGTCCTTGGTGAGCAGTTCTTC. Translated: CASSLMGTVLGEQFF.

Only a few counts were recorded for this clonotype. This rearrangement joins TRBV29-1 to TRBJ2-3, with 10 positions matching TRBD1. The junction had 8 bases not matched to a gene; V was cut back by 0 bases and J by 2 bases. Per germline, CDR1 SQVTM and CDR2 ANQGSEA. This CDR3 spans 17 amino acids. CDR3: CSVEDFRQGAATDTQYF. The DNA for the CDR3 is TGCAGCGTTGAAGACTTCCGACAGGGGGCGGCCACAGATACGCAGTATTTT.

J is TRBJ2-2 and V is TRBV29-1; D is unclear. The CDR3 sequence is 14 residues long. V was pared by 4 bases and J by 5 bases, with 14 bases between. Germline V gives CDR1 SQVTM, CDR2 ANQGSEA. The CDR3 is CSVVWQYRTGELFF. CDR3 coding DNA: TGCAGCGTTGTTTGGCAGTATAGGACCGGGGAGCTGTTTTTT.

The DNA for the CDR3 is TGTGCCAGCTCACCACCGGTTATTTCTGACATTCAGTACTTC. The encoded protein is CASSPPVISDIQYF. The chain uses TRBV18 and TRBJ2-4; unclear D gene. Germline V CDR1 and CDR2: KGHSH, LQKENI. Trimming pared 0 bases from V and 8 bases from J, leaving 11 bases between. The CDR3 totals 14 residues.